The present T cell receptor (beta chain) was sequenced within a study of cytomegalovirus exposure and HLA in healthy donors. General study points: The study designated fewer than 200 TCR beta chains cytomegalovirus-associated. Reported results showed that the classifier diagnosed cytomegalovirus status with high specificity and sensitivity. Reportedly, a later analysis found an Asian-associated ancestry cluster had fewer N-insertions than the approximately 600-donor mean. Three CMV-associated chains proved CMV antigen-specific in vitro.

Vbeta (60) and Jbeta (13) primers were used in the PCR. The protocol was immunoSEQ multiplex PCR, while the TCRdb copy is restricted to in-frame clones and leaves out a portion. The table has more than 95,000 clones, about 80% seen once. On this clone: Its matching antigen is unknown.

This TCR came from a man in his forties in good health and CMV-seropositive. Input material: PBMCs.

In DNA, the CDR3 is TGTGCCAGCAACCCTGGGGCAGGTTTTTCACCCCTCCACTTT. Its protein is CASNPGAGFSPLHF. The chain joins TRBV4-2 to TRBJ1-6; D possibly corresponds to TRBD1 (5 bases). CDR1 is LGHNA and CDR2 is YNFKEQ in the germline V gene. The CDR3 is 14 amino acids. V was clipped by 7 bases and J by 9 bases, with 16 bases between them.